A single sample gave rise to the 16 T cell receptor beta chains below, sequenced in a study of Graves' ophthalmopathy and Graves' hyperthyroidism. RNA transcripts were the template, and TCR beta CDR3 regions were amplified from them. First-round RT-PCR relied on HTBI primers, and a second-round multiplex PCR came next. Using its own MiXCR run on the multiplex PCR reads, TCRdb lists one record per CDR3 protein. There are some 410,000 distinct CDR3 sequences in the sample; 20% to 25% occur only once, and more than 2.5% lies in the top ten. Sequenced input: peripheral blood. The receptors originated from a young woman with stable Graves' hyperthyroidism.

In DNA, the CDR3 is TGTGCCAGCAGCGACAGGAGAAATCAGCCCCAGCATTTT. This sequence encodes CASSDRRNQPQHF. V and J are TRBV6-1 and TRBJ1-5, with D possibly TRBD1 on 6 matching bases. The germline V gene encodes CDR1 MNHNS and CDR2 SASEGT. The CDR3 spans 13 residues. The germline V and J ends were trimmed by 6 bases and 4 bases, with 10 bases remaining between them.

This clonotype occurred once. V usage is TRBV12-3 or TRBV12-4 and J usage is TRBJ2-5; either TRBD1 or TRBD2 may fit D (6 bases each). Between the trimmed V and J ends, which lost 0 bases and 5 bases, there was a span of 10 bases. CDR3 length: 14 residues. As DNA, the CDR3 is TGTGCCAGCAGTTTAGCAGGGGGGACGGAGACCCAGTACTTC. It yields the protein CASSLAGGTETQYF.

This clonotype was detected ten times or more. This chain connects TRBV20-1 to TRBJ2-7, with 7 nucleotides matching TRBD2. Unmatched junction bases numbered 5, after V lost 4 bases and J lost 2 bases. The CDR3 consists of 13 residues. CDR1 is DFQATT and CDR2 is SNEGSKA in the germline V gene (reference sequence). In DNA, the CDR3 is TGCAGTGCTAAGGTAGCGGGTGCCTACGAGCAGTACTTC. Its protein is CSAKVAGAYEQYF.

About this clonotype itself: Given a much more abundant clone one base away, this may be a read error. No DNA is shown, since the ends of the CDR3 on it are uncertain; the CDR3 is the one TCRdb lists. V gene TRBV12-3 or TRBV12-4 combines with J gene TRBJ2-2; the table's D call of TRBD1 was not tested on the DNA. The CDR3 numbers 14 amino acids, ends counted. The CDR3 loop reads CASSWGRGAGELCF.

The chain combines TRBV12-3 or TRBV12-4 with TRBJ1-1; D is unclear. The CDR3 loop spans 14 amino acids. Trimming stripped 1 base from V and 3 bases from J, with 9 bases between. The CDR3 protein is CASSLVPGHTEAFF. CDR3 in DNA: TGTGCCAGCAGTTTAGTCCCGGGTCACACTGAAGCTTTCTTT.

In this sample, this clonotype turned up many times. This chain uses TRBV9 with TRBJ2-7, with TRBD2 identical over 12 bases. The CDR3 length is 15 residues. Germline CDR1 reads SGDLS; CDR2 reads YYNGEE. Trimming removed 5 bases from V and 4 bases from J; junction bases left unmatched: 7. CDR3 residues: CASRERTSGMYEQYF. The DNA of the CDR3 is TGTGCCAGCAGAGAAAGGACTAGCGGGATGTACGAGCAGTACTTC.

This clonotype was counted at least ten times. V and J are TRBV15 and TRBJ1-2, with 7 bases that match TRBD1. Trimming at V came to 0 bases and at J to 5 bases, leaving 9 bases not matched to a gene. CDR3 length: 16 amino acids. In germline, CDR1 is LNHNV, CDR2 YYDKDF (reference sequence). The CDR3 loop reads CATSRDQRGPAYGYTF. CDR3 DNA: TGTGCCACCAGCAGAGATCAGAGGGGGCCAGCTTATGGCTACACCTTC.

There are many counts of this clonotype. This rearrangement joins TRBV6-5 to TRBJ1-5; D is perhaps TRBD1 (5 bases). The V end was cut by 8 bases, the J end by 0 bases, with 11 bases between. The CDR3 extends over 14 amino acids. CDR1 is MNHEY, CDR2 SVGAGI, per germline. CDR3 sequence (DNA): TGTGCCAGCGTTCGACAGATTAGCAATCAGCCCCAGCATTTT. It specifies CASVRQISNQPQHF.

This clonotype was counted many times. V usage is TRBV9 and J usage is TRBJ2-2, with D uncertain. Trimming removed 0 bases from V and 4 bases from J, with 10 bases in between. The CDR3 extends over 15 amino acids. The V gene's germline CDR1 is SGDLS and CDR2 YYNGEE. CDR3 bases: TGTGCCAGCAGCGTAGAAGGGATCGGCACCGGGGAGCTGTTTTTT. Residues: CASSVEGIGTGELFF.

This clonotype showed up many times. A much larger clone lies one base from this, so it may be a read error. V and J are TRBV27 and TRBJ2-7, with no clear D. From germline, CDR1 is MNHEY and CDR2 SMNVEV (reference sequence). The CDR3 is 13 residues long. The DNA of the CDR3 is TGTGCCAGCAGTTTTAACCGAAGAGACGAGCAGCACTTC. Its protein is CASSFNRRDEQHF.

The sample holds many counts of this clonotype. The chain recombines TRBV7-2 with TRBJ2-4, with TRBD2 as a possible D gene (7 bases). The V end lost 2 bases, the J end lost 3 bases, and 14 bases lay between the germline ends. CDR1 SGHTA and CDR2 FQGNSA come from the germline V gene. There are 16 residues in the CDR3. This chain's CDR3 is CASSLRGGRGKNIQYF. For the CDR3, the DNA is TGTGCCAGCAGCTTAAGGGGGGGGCGCGGCAAAAACATTCAGTACTTC. Full variable domain (remainder filled in from reference TRBV7-2 and TRBJ2-4): GAGVSQSPSNKVTEKGKDVELRCDPISGHTALYWYRQSLGQGLEFLIYFQGNSAPDKSGLPSDRFSAERTGGSVSTLTIQRTQQEDSAVYLCASSLRGGRGKNIQYFGAGTRLSVL.

The DNA for the CDR3 is TGCAGTGCTCCCCGGGTAGATGGGGAGCTGTTTTTT. It translates to CSAPRVDGELFF. The chain recombines TRBV20-1 with TRBJ2-2; unclear D gene. Looked up from germline, CDR1 is DFQATT and CDR2 is SNEGSKA (reference sequence). Trimming removed 5 bases at V and 8 bases at J, with 12 bases between. The CDR3 consists of 12 residues.

The rearrangement uses TRBV6-1 and TRBJ2-7; no clear D gene. The CDR3 is made up of 13 amino acids. Trimming pared 3 bases from V and 4 bases from J, leaving 10 bases between. CDR1 is MNHNS, CDR2 SASEGT, per germline. CDR3 sequence: CASSEPQTYEQYF. In DNA, the CDR3 is TGTGCCAGCAGTGAGCCACAGACATACGAGCAGTACTTC.

This clonotype was found a few times. The V gene is TRBV5-1, the J gene TRBJ2-7; the D is unclear. V lost 2 bases, J lost 4 bases, and 10 bases lay in between. Germline CDR1 SGHRS, CDR2 YFSETQ. The CDR3 is 13 residues long. CDR3 region: CASSLDEDYEQYF. For the CDR3, the DNA is TGCGCCAGCAGCTTAGATGAAGATTACGAGCAGTACTTC.

This clonotype was seen just once. The conserved phenylalanine or tryptophan is not found at the CDR3 terminus, so this likely reflects a read error. The V call is TRBV9, the J call TRBJ2-7; the match to TRBD2 covers 9 bases. Germline CDR1 reads SGDLS; CDR2 reads YYNGEE. The trim removed 0 bases at V and 2 bases at J, leaving 3 bases unmatched. The CDR3 extends over 15 amino acids. In nucleotides, the CDR3 is TGTGCCAGCAGCGTAGAGGCTAGCGGGGCCTACGAGCAGTACGAC. Protein product: CASSVEASGAYEQYD.

This clonotype was detected ten times or more. The chain couples TRBV7-2 to TRBJ1-2; 8 bases line up with TRBD1. This CDR3 has 13 residues. From germline, CDR1 is SGHTA and CDR2 FQGNSA. The junction had 6 bases not matched to a gene; V was cut back by 5 bases and J by 7 bases. The CDR3 is CASSLLTGVGYTF. The DNA for the CDR3 is TGTGCCAGCAGCCTCCTGACAGGGGTTGGCTACACCTTC.